Below, one T cell receptor beta chain is given with its context. Source study methods: Amplified reference gene primers provided the basis for estimating nucleated cell counts. Here immunoSEQ multiplex PCR was the method, and the copy in TCRdb shows in-frame clones only, minus some. That table supplies the V and J calls and clone size; D and trimming were determined from the DNA. The table includes approximately 80,000 clones, about 92% detected once. J lost 1 base, V lost 3 bases, and 7 bases had no gene match. The germline V gene encodes CDR1 MNHEY and CDR2 SMNVEV (reference sequence). This CDR3 comprises 17 residues. The data originate from a study of blood T cell repertoires in COVID-19. Overall study: Material from acute and convalescent COVID-19 was sourced from the United States, Italy and Spain. PBMCs, B-cell-depleted T cells, or T cells were the source of the cDNA or gDNA that made up the material.

Sequenced material: peripheral blood. This receptor was taken from a woman aged 50 to 65 in a cohort sampled during active COVID-19. J is TRBJ2-1 and V is TRBV27; 9 bases agree with TRBD2. The CDR3 reads CASSFSSGIGSYNEQFF. In nucleotides, the CDR3 is TGTGCCAGCAGTTTCTCTAGCGGGATAGGGTCCTACAATGAGCAGTTCTTC.